This T cell receptor (beta chain) was obtained from a study of T-cell reconstitution after alpha-beta-depleted transplantation in children. Unique molecular identifiers were built into the TCRbeta library. TCRdb itself ran the PCR reads through MiXCR, one entry per CDR3 protein. The sample yields approximately 150,000 distinct CDR3 sequences, around 10% seen once. General study points: After transplant, high TCRbeta diversity at day 60 in some patients arose from surviving recipient T cells and thymic progenitors. Expanded clones from the graft, numbering several hundred, reportedly supplied alpha-beta T cells about two months after transplant. Once a year had passed after transplant, T-cell counts and diversity came mostly from newly produced T cells.

At least ten counts were recorded for this clonotype. Its antigen is unidentified. CDR3 size: 17 residues. Germline V gene sequence: CDR1 MGHRA, CDR2 YSYEKL. J was trimmed by 9 bases and V by 1 base; bases with no gene match: 9. This specimen was PBMCs, mostly from graft donor cells, taken 180 days after TCRalphabeta/CD19-depleted stem cell transplant. The chain links TRBV4-1 to TRBJ2-1, with 13 nucleotides matching TRBD2. This receptor was taken from a female patient between 2 and 15 years old who had a stem cell transplant for congenital amegakaryocytic thrombocytopenia, so the T cells may come from the graft donor. CDR3 in amino acids: CASSQGLLAGGPVEQFF. CDR3 sequence (DNA): TGCGCCAGCAGCCAAGGGTTACTAGCGGGGGGGCCGGTTGAGCAGTTCTTC.